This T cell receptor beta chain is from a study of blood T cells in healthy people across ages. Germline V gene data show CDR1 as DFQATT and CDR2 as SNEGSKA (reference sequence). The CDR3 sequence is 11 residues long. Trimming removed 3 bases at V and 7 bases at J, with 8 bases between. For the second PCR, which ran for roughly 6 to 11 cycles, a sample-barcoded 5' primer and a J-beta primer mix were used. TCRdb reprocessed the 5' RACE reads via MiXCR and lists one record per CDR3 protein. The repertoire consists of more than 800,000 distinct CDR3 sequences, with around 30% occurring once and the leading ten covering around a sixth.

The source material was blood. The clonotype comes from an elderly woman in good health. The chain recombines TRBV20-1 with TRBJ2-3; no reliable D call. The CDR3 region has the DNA TGCAGTGCTAGTAGCACGAATACGCAGTATTTT. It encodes CSASSTNTQYF.